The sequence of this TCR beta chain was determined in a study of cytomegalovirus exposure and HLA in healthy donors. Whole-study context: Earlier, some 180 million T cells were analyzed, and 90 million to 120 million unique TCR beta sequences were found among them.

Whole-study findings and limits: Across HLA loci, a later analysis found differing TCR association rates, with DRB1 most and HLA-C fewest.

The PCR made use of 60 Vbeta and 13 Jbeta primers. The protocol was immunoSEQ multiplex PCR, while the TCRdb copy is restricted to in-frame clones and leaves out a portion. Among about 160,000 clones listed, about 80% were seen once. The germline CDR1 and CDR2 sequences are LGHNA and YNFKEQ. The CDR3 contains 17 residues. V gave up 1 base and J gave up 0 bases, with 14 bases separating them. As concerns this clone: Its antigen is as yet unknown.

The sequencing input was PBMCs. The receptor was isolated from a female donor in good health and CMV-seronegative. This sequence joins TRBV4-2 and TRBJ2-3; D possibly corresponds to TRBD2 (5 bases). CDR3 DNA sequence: TGTGCCAGCAGCCAAGGTTCAGCGGCCACTAGCACAGATACGCAGTATTTT. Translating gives CASSQGSAATSTDTQYF.